This T cell receptor (beta chain) comes out of a study of shared clonotypes between healthy human individuals. Across the study: Each donor had three CD4 naive, three CD4 memory, two CD8 naive and one CD8 memory plate.

CDR3 size: 19 residues. In germline, CDR1 is SGHAT, CDR2 FQNNGV. The junction had 12 bases not matched to a gene; V was cut back by 0 bases and J by 0 bases. The material for each subset, its genomic DNA, was split evenly across several immunoSEQ plates. The data were produced by immunoSEQ multiplex PCR, yet TCRdb's version contains in-frame clones alone and is incomplete. In the table there are about 870,000 clones, more than 85% of which are singletons. Naive CD8 cells were CD45RO-negative, positively selected for CCR7, excluding terminally differentiated effector memory CD45RA+ cells. The TCR was taken from a man aged 25 to 40 in good health. The chain carries TRBV11-2 and TRBJ2-5, with TRBD2 matching 8 bases. Sequencing was carried out using naive CD8+ T cells sorted from blood. The CDR3 region is CASSLDTWGTSAYQETQYF. The DNA of the CDR3 is TGTGCCAGCAGCTTAGATACCTGGGGGACTAGTGCGTACCAAGAGACCCAGTACTTC.